The present T cell receptor beta chain was sequenced within a study of blood T cell repertoires in COVID-19. Assay: immunoSEQ multiplex PCR; the TCRdb copy retains only in-frame clones and omits some. The sample records hundreds of thousands of clones, 70% to 90% being singletons. The germline V gene has CDR1 LGHDT and CDR2 YNNKEL (reference sequence). The CDR3 spans 16 residues. Trimming at V came to 1 base and at J to 6 bases, leaving 4 bases not matched to a gene. The sequenced sample was PBMCs or T cells enriched from blood (not recorded which). The chain has TRBV3-1 (or the pseudogene TRBV3-2) and TRBJ2-3; the match to TRBD2 covers 13 bases. This TCR was sampled from a woman aged 40 to 50 with acute COVID-19. As DNA, the CDR3 is TGTGCCAGCAGCCAAGGACTAGCGGGAGGAATGGATACGCAGTATTTT. This sequence encodes CASSQGLAGGMDTQYF.